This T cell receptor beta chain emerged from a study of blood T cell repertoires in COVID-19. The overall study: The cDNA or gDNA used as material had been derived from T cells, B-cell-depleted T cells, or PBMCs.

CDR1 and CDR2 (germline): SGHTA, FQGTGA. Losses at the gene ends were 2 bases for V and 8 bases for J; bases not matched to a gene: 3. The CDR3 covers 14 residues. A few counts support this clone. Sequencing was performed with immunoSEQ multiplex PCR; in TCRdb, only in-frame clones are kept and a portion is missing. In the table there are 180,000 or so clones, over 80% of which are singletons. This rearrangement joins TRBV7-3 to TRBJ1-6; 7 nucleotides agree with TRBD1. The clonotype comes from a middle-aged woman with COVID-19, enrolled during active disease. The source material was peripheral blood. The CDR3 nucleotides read TGTGCCAGCAGCTTAGGACAGGCTTATTCACCCCTCCACTTT. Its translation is CASSLGQAYSPLHF.